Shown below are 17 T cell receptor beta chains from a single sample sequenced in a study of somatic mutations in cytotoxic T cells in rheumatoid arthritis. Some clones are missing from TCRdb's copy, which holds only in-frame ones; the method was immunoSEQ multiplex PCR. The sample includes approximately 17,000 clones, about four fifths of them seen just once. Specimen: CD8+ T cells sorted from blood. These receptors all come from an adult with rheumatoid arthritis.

The CDR3 bases are TGTGCCAGCAGCCCAAGCGGGGGGAAGGTATATGAGCAGTTCTTC. Residues: CASSPSGGKVYEQFF. V and J are TRBV14 and TRBJ2-1; 9 bases line up with TRBD2. After removal of 4 bases from V and 8 bases from J, the junction contained 9 bases not matched to a gene. This CDR3 spans 15 amino acids. Germline CDR1 reads SGHDN; CDR2 reads FVKESK. Complete variable domain (other parts from reference TRBV14 and TRBJ2-1): EAGVTQFPSHSVIEKGQTVTLRCDPISGHDNLYWYRRVMGKEIKFLLHFVKESKQDESGMPNNRFLAERTGGTYSTLKVQPAELEDSGVYFCASSPSGGKVYEQFFGPGTRLTVL.

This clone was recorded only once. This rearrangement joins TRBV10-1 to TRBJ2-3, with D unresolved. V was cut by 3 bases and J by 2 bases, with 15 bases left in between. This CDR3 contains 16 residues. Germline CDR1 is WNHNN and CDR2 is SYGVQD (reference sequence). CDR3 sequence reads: CASSEGQKLLTDTQYF. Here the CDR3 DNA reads TGCGCCAGCAGTGAAGGTCAAAAACTACTCACAGATACGCAGTATTTT.

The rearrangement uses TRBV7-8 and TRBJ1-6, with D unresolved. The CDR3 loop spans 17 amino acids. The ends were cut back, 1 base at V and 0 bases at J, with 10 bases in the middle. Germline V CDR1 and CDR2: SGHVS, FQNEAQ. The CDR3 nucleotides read TGTGCCAGCAGCTTAGGGGGAACTACCTCCTATAATTCACCCCTCCACTTT. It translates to CASSLGGTTSYNSPLHF.

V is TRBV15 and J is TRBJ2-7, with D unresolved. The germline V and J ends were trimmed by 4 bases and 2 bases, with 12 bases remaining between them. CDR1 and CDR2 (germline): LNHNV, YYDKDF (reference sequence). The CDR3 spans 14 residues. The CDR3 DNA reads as TGTGCCACCAGCACGCAAGCCGGTACCTACGAGCAGTACTTC. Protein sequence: CATSTQAGTYEQYF.

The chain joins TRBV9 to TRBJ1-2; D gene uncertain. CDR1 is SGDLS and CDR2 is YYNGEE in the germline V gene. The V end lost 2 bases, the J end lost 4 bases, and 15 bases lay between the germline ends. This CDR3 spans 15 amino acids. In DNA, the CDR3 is TGTGCCAGCAGCGTGACCTTCTCAGGCATCTATGGCTACACCTTC. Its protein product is CASSVTFSGIYGYTF.

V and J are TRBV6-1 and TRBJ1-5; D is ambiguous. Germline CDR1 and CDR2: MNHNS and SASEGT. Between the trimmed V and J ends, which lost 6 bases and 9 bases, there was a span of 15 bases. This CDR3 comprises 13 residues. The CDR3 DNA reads TGTGCCAGCAGCCCAGTCGGGTCCGGGCCCCAGCATTTT. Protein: CASSPVGSGPQHF.

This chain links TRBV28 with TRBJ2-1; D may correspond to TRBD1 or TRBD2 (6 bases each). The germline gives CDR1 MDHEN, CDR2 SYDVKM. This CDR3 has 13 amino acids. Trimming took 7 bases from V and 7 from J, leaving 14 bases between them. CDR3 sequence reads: CASTPGGRNEQFF. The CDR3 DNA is TGTGCCAGCACCCCCGGGGGCCGTAATGAGCAGTTCTTC.

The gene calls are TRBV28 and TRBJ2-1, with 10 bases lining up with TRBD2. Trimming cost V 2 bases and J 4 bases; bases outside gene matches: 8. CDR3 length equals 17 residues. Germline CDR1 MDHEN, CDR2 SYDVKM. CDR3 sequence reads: CASSLGRGAGGYNEQFF. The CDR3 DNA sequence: TGTGCCAGCAGTTTAGGTCGGGGAGCGGGGGGGTACAATGAGCAGTTCTTC. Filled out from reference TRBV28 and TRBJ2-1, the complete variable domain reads DVKVTQSSRYLVKRTGEKVFLECVQDMDHENMFWYRQDPGLGLRLIYFSYDVKMKEKGDIPEGYSVSREKKERFSLILESASTNQTSMYLCASSLGRGAGGYNEQFFGPGTRLTVL.

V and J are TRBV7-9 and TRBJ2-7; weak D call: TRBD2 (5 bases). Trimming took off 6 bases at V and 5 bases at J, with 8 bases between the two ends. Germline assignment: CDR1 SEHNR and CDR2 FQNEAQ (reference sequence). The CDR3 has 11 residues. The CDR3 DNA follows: TGTGCCAGCAGGGGTAGCGACGAGCAGTACTTC. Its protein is CASRGSDEQYF.

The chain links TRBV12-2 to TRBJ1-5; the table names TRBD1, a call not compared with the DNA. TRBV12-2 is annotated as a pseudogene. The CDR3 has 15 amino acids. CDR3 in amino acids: CASRLGGPRNQPQHF. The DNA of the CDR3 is TGTGCAAGTCGCTTAGGTGGGCCACGCAATCAGCCCCAGCATTTT.

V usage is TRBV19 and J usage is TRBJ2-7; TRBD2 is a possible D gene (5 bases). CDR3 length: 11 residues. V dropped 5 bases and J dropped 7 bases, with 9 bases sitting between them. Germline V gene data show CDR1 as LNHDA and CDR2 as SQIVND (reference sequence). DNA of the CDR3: TGTGCCAGTAGTCGGGGAACAGAGCAGTACTTC. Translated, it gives CASSRGTEQYF. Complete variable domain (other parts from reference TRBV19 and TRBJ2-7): DGGITQSPKYLFRKEGQNVTLSCEQNLNHDAMYWYRQDPGQGLRLIYYSQIVNDFQKGDIAEGYSVSREKKESFPLTVTSAQKNPTAFYLCASSRGTEQYFGPGTRLTVT.

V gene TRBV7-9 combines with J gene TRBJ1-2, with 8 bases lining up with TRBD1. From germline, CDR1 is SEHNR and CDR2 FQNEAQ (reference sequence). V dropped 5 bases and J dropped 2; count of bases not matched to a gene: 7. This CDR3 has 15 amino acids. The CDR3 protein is CASSQPGQENYGYTF. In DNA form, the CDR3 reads TGTGCCAGCAGCCAACCGGGACAGGAGAACTATGGCTACACCTTC.

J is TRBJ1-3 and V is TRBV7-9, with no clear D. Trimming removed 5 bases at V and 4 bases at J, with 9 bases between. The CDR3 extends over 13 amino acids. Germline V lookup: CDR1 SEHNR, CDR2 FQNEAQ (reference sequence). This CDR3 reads CASSPFSGNTIYF. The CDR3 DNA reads TGTGCCAGCAGCCCCTTTAGCGGAAACACCATATATTTT.

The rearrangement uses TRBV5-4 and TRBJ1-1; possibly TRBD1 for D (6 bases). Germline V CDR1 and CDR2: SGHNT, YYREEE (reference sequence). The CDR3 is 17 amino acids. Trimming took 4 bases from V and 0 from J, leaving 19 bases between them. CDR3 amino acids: CASSPETGLVVNTEAFF. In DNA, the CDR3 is TGTGCCAGCAGCCCGGAAACAGGGTTGGTCGTGAACACTGAAGCTTTCTTT.

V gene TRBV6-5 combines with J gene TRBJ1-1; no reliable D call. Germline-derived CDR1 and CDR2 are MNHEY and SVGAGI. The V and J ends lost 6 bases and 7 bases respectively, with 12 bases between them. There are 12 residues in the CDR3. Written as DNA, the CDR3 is TGTGCCAGCAGCCTCTCTGGCATTGAAGCTTTCTTT. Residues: CASSLSGIEAFF.

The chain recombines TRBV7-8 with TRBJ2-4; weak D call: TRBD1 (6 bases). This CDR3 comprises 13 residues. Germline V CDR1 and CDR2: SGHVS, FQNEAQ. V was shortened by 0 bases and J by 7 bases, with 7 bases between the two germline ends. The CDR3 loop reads CASSLAGGNIQYF. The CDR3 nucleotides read TGTGCCAGCAGCTTAGCAGGGGGTAACATTCAGTACTTC. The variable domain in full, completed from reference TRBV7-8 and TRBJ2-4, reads GAGVSQSPRYKVAKRGQDVALRCDPISGHVSLFWYQQALGQGPEFLTYFQNEAQLDKSGLPSDRFFAERPEGSVSTLKIQRTQQEDSAVYLCASSLAGGNIQYFGAGTRLSVL.

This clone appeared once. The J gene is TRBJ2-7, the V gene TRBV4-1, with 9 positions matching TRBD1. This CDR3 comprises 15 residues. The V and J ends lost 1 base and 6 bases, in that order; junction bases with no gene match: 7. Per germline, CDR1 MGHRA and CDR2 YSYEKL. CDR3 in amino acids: CASSQGQGGRREQYF. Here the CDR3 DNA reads TGCGCCAGCAGCCAAGGACAGGGGGGGCGTCGCGAGCAGTACTTC.